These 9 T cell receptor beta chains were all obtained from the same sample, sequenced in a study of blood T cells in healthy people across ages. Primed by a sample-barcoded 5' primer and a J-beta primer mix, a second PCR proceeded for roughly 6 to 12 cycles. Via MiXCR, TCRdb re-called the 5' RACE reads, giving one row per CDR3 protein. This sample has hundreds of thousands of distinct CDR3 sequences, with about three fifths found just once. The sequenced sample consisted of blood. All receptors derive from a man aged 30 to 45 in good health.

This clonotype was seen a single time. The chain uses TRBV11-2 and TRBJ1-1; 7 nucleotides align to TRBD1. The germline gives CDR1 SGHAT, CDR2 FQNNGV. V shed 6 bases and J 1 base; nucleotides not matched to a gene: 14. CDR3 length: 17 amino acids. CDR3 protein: CASRPITTGRKNTEAFF. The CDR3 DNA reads TGTGCCAGCAGACCTATTACGACAGGGAGAAAGAACACTGAAGCTTTCTTT. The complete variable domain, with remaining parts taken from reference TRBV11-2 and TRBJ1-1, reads EAGVAQSPRYKIIEKRQSVAFWCNPISGHATLYWYQQILGQGPKLLIQFQNNGVVDDSQLPKDRFSAERLKGVDSTLKIQPAKLEDSAVYLCASRPITTGRKNTEAFFGQGTRLTVV.

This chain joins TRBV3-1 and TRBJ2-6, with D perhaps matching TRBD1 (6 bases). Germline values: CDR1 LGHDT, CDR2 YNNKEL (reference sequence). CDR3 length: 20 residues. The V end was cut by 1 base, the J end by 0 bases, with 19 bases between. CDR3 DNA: TGTGCCAGCAGCCAAGGGGGCGTCTGGGACACAGACTCTGGGGCCAACGTCCTGACTTTC. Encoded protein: CASSQGGVWDTDSGANVLTF.

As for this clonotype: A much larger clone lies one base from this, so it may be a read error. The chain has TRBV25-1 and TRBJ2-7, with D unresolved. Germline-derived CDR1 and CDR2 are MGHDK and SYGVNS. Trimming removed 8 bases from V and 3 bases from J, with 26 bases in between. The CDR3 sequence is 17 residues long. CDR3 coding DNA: TGTGCCAGCCGTCCATCATCCAGCCAAGTCCCTAACTACGAGCAGTACTTC. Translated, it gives CASRPSSSQVPNYEQYF.

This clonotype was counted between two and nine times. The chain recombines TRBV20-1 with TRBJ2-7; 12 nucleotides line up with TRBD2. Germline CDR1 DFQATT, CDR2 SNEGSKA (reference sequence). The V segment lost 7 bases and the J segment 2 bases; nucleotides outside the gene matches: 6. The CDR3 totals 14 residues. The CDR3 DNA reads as TGCAGTGGGGGGACTAGCGGGTACACCTACGAGCAGTACTTC. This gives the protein CSGGTSGYTYEQYF.

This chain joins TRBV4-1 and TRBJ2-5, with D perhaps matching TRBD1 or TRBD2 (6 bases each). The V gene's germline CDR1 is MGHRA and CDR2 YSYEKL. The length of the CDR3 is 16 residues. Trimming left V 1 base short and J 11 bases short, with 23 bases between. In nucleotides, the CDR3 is TGCGCCAGCAGCCAAGCACTGAGCGGAGGGGGGAATGAGCAGTACTTC. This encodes CASSQALSGGGNEQYF.

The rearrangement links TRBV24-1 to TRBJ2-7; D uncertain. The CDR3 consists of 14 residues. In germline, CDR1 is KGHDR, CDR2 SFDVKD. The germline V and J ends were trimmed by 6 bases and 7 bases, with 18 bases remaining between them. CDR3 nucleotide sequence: TGTGCCACCAGTCCACGGGCATCCTACAATGAGCAGTACTTC. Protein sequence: CATSPRASYNEQYF.

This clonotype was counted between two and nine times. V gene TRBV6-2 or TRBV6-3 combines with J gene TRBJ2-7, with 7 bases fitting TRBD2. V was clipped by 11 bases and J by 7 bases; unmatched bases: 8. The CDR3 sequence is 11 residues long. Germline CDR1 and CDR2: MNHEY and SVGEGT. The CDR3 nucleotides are TGTGCCGGCGGGAGTTTCGGTGAGCAGTACTTC. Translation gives CAGGSFGEQYF.

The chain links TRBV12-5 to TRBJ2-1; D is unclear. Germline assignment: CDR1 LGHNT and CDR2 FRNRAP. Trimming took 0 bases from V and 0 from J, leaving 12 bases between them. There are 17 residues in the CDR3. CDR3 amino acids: CASGLVRAVSSYNEQFF. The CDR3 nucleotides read TGTGCTAGTGGTTTGGTAAGGGCTGTGAGCTCCTACAATGAGCAGTTCTTC.

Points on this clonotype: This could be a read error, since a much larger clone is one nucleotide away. The DNA of the CDR3 is TGTGCCAGCAGTGCACGGGGGGAAGGAGACGAGCAGTACTTC. This gives the protein CASSARGEGDEQYF. The chain has TRBV12-3 or TRBV12-4 and TRBJ2-7, with 7 nucleotides matching TRBD2. The J segment lost 5 bases and the V segment lost 5 bases, leaving 9 bases of the junction unmatched. CDR3 length: 14 amino acids.